This T cell receptor (beta chain) was profiled in a study of blood T cell repertoires in COVID-19. Whole-study context: Spain, Italy and the United States supplied samples that represented acute and convalescent COVID-19.

Assay: immunoSEQ multiplex PCR; the TCRdb copy retains only in-frame clones and omits some. The sample lists about 270,000 clones, about 87% occurring once. This CDR3 region has 15 residues. Germline assignment: CDR1 LNHDA and CDR2 SQIVND (reference sequence). V dropped 4 bases and J dropped 7; count of bases not matched to a gene: 8. Recovery meant two consecutive negative NP/OP PCR tests, professional clearance, or resolved symptoms. The source material was PBMCs or T cells enriched from blood (not recorded which). J is TRBJ1-5 and V is TRBV19; TRBD1 agrees at 9 bases. The clonotype comes from a woman between 45 and 60 years old who had recovered from COVID-19. The CDR3 DNA sequence: TGTGCCAGTAGTACACGGGGACAGGGAAGGCAGCCCCAGCATTTT. Protein product: CASSTRGQGRQPQHF.